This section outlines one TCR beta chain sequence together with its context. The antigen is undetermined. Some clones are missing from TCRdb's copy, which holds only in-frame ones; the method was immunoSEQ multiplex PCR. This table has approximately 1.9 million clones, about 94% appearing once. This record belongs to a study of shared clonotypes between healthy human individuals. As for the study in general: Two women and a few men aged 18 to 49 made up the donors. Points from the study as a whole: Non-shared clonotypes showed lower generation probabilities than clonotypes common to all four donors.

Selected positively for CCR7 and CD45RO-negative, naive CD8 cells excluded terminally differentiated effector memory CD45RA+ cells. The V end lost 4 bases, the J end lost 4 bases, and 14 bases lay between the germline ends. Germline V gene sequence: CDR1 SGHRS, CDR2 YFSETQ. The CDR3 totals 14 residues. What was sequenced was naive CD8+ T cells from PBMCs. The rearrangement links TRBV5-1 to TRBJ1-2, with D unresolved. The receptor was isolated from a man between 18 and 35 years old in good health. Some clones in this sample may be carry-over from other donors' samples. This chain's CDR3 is CASSQGRTFYGYTF. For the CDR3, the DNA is TGCGCCAGCAGCCAAGGGAGAACCTTCTATGGCTACACCTTC.